One and the same sample provided the 17 T cell receptor beta chains below, sequenced in a study of blood T cell repertoires in COVID-19. This table comes from immunoSEQ multiplex PCR, and its TCRdb copy is limited to in-frame clones, with some not included. The sample lists around 150,000 clones, about 88% occurring once. Sample: peripheral blood. All receptors derive from a human donor with COVID-19, enrolled during active disease. The donor label of this sample is uncertain.

This clone has a handful of counts. This chain connects TRBV30 to TRBJ1-5; D is unclear. This CDR3 has 13 residues. Germline V gene sequence: CDR1 GTSNPN, CDR2 SVGIG (reference sequence). V shed 0 bases and J shed 1 base, with 4 bases lying between them. The CDR3 DNA is TGTGCCTGGAGTGTACAGAGCAATCAGCCCCAGCATTTT. Its protein is CAWSVQSNQPQHF. The complete variable domain, with remaining parts taken from reference TRBV30 and TRBJ1-5, reads SQTIHQWPATLVQPVGSPLSLECTVEGTSNPNLYWYRQAAGRGLQLLFYSVGIGQISSEVPQNLSASRPQDRQFILSSKKLLLSDSGFYLCAWSVQSNQPQHFGDGTRLSIL.

This clone has only a few counts. This chain joins TRBV11-1 and TRBJ2-2; TRBD1 matches 10 bases. The CDR3 is 15 amino acids. Germline values: CDR1 SGHAT, CDR2 FQDESV (reference sequence). With V trimmed by 5 bases and J by 3 bases, 3 bases remained unmatched. The DNA of the CDR3 is TGTGCCAGCAGCCCCGGGACAGGGGACACCGGGGAGCTGTTTTTT. This gives the protein CASSPGTGDTGELFF.

In its sample, this clone was seen many times. The rearrangement uses TRBV7-6 and TRBJ1-5; unclear D gene. Trimming left V 5 bases short and J 0 bases short, with 11 bases between. Germline V gene sequence: CDR1 SGHVS, CDR2 FNYEAQ. This CDR3 region has 15 residues. Here the CDR3 DNA reads TGTGCCAGCAGCCGTCTAGCGGGTAGCAATCAGCCCCAGCATTTT. Its protein product is CASSRLAGSNQPQHF.

This chain links TRBV28 with TRBJ1-5; D is undetermined. The CDR3 runs to 15 residues. Germline loops: CDR1 MDHEN, CDR2 SYDVKM. Deletions cut 4 bases from V and 9 bases from J, with 19 bases between. The CDR3 sequence: CASSWTQARGVPQHF. CDR3 bases: TGTGCCAGCAGTTGGACCCAGGCACGGGGAGTGCCCCAGCATTTT.

V is TRBV5-5 and J is TRBJ1-6; D is perhaps TRBD1 (6 bases). CDR1 is SGHKS, CDR2 YYEKEE, per germline (reference sequence). V was cut by 3 bases and J by 13 bases, with 14 bases left in between. CDR3 size: 13 residues. CDR3 sequence (DNA): TGTGCCAGCAGCTCGGACAGACTCAGCCCCCTCCACTTT. This gives the protein CASSSDRLSPLHF. Full variable domain (outside the CDR3, taken from reference TRBV5-5 and TRBJ1-6): DAGVTQSPTHLIKTRGQQVTLRCSPISGHKSVSWYQQVLGQGPQFIFQYYEKEERGRGNFPDRFSARQFPNYSSELNVNALLLGDSALYLCASSSDRLSPLHFGNGTRLTVT.

The rearrangement uses TRBV2 and TRBJ2-7; 7 bases fit TRBD2. Germline trimming cut 5 bases from V and 4 bases from J; bases unmatched to any gene: 8. The CDR3 has 14 amino acids. The germline gives CDR1 SNHLY, CDR2 FYNNEI. The CDR3 bases are TGTGCCAGCAGTCGGGGGGAGGGTTGGTACGAGCAGTACTTC. It codes for CASSRGEGWYEQYF.

This chain joins TRBV18 and TRBJ2-4; 8 bases agree with TRBD1. Per germline, CDR1 KGHSH and CDR2 LQKENI. J gave up 8 bases and V 4 bases, and 4 bases lay outside the gene matches. The CDR3 runs 13 residues. The CDR3 DNA sequence: TGTGCCAGCTCACTCGACAGGGGTGACATTCAGTACTTC. It translates to CASSLDRGDIQYF.

V is TRBV5-1 and J is TRBJ2-1; tentatively, D is TRBD1 (5 bases). With 0 bases removed from V and 6 bases from J, the gap between germline ends came to 10 bases. Germline assignment: CDR1 SGHRS and CDR2 YFSETQ. CDR3 size: 14 residues. The CDR3 nucleotides read TGCGCCAGCAGCTTGGTGCAGGGAAGCAATGAGCAGTTCTTC. Translation: CASSLVQGSNEQFF.

V gene TRBV27 combines with J gene TRBJ1-2; possibly TRBD1 for D (6 bases). The CDR3 totals 14 residues. CDR1 and CDR2 (germline): MNHEY, SMNVEV (reference sequence). The V end lost 9 bases, the J end lost 2 bases, and 16 bases lay between the germline ends. This CDR3 is CASGLGALNYGYTF. The DNA for the CDR3 is TGTGCCAGTGGGCTGGGGGCGCTGAACTATGGCTACACCTTC.

This chain joins TRBV6-4 and TRBJ1-1, with D hard to call. The V end lost 0 bases, the J end lost 5 bases, and 10 bases lay between the germline ends. Germline CDR1 is MRHNA and CDR2 is SNTAGT. The length of the CDR3 is 14 residues. The CDR3 DNA sequence: TGTGCCAGCAGTGACTCGACCCGGGGAACTGAAGCTTTCTTT. It specifies CASSDSTRGTEAFF.

This clone was seen once. The genes are TRBV7-3 and TRBJ1-1; a possible D gene is TRBD1 (5 bases). There are 14 residues in the CDR3. In germline, CDR1 is SGHTA, CDR2 FQGTGA. V was clipped by 1 base and J by 1 base, with 7 bases between them. The CDR3: CASSLNGGNTEAFF. The CDR3 bases are TGTGCCAGCAGCTTAAACGGGGGGAACACTGAAGCTTTCTTT.

Turning to this clone: Other DNA sequences from this sample encode an identical CDR3 as well. The chain recombines TRBV9 with TRBJ2-5; tentative D call: TRBD2 (5 bases). V lost 0 bases to trimming and J lost 1 base, with 10 bases between them. The length of the CDR3 is 15 residues. Germline V CDR1 and CDR2: SGDLS, YYNGEE. The CDR3 coding sequence is TGTGCCAGCAGCGTAGGGTCAAGCGGCCAAGAGACCCAGTACTTC. Residues: CASSVGSSGQETQYF.

The rearrangement joins TRBV2 to TRBJ1-1; tentatively, D is TRBD1 (5 bases). V lost 3 bases and J lost 1, with 9 bases in between. The CDR3 runs 14 residues. Germline V gene data show CDR1 as SNHLY and CDR2 as FYNNEI. The CDR3, as DNA: TGTGCCAGCAGTGAGCAGGGAGGGAACACTGAAGCTTTCTTT. It encodes CASSEQGGNTEAFF.

CDR3 nucleotides: TGTGCCAGCAGCTTTGACAGAGCCACCGCTTGGGAGCAGTACTTC. This translates into CASSFDRATAWEQYF. The genes are TRBV5-4 and TRBJ2-7; maybe TRBD1 (5 bases). The CDR3 length is 15 residues. The V gene's germline CDR1 is SGHNT and CDR2 YYREEE (reference sequence). The V end lost 2 bases, the J end lost 7 bases, and 19 bases lay between the germline ends.

The chain employs TRBV28 and TRBJ1-5; 9 bases are shared with TRBD1. V lost 6 bases, J lost 2 bases, and 8 bases stayed unmatched. This CDR3 region has 16 residues. From germline, CDR1 is MDHEN and CDR2 SYDVKM. The CDR3 here is CASSPGTGWGNQPQHF. In DNA form, the CDR3 reads TGTGCCAGCAGCCCCGGGACAGGGTGGGGCAATCAGCCCCAGCATTTT.

The J gene is TRBJ2-7, the V gene TRBV30, with a possible D match to TRBD2 (5 bases). CDR1 is GTSNPN, CDR2 SVGIG, per germline (reference sequence). V lost 2 bases and J 2 bases, leaving 16 bases between the germline ends. The CDR3 consists of 15 residues. The chain's CDR3 is CAWSSNFGITYEQYF. In DNA form, the CDR3 reads TGTGCCTGGAGTAGTAATTTCGGGATAACCTACGAGCAGTACTTC.

J is TRBJ1-1 and V is TRBV9; maybe TRBD1 (5 bases). V lost 0 bases to trimming and J lost 3 bases, with 12 bases between them. Germline CDR1 and CDR2: SGDLS and YYNGEE. The CDR3 consists of 15 residues. The CDR3 protein is CASSVAPGLYTEAFF. The DNA for the CDR3 is TGTGCCAGCAGCGTAGCACCGGGACTGTACACTGAAGCTTTCTTT.